These 8 T cell receptor beta chains came from one sample sequenced in a study of radiotherapy plus CTLA-4 blockade in lung cancer. Only in-frame clones appear in the TCRdb table, and some are missing; sequencing was by immunoSEQ multiplex PCR. Of 80,000 or so clones listed, around 80% are singletons. The sample consisted of peripheral blood, taken from a patient treated with radiotherapy plus ipilimumab. These receptors all stem from a human donor with non-small cell lung cancer who had stable disease on radiotherapy plus ipilimumab.

This sequence joins TRBV10-2 and TRBJ2-1; possible D gene TRBD1, 5 bases. CDR3 length: 15 amino acids. CDR1 and CDR2 from the germline V gene are WSHSY and SAAADI. V lost 2 bases and J 0 bases, leaving 8 bases between the germline ends. The CDR3 loop reads CASSEQGPSYNEQFF. The CDR3 DNA reads as TGCGCCAGCAGTGAGCAGGGTCCCTCCTACAATGAGCAGTTCTTC.

For the CDR3, the DNA is TGTGCCAGCATGTCCGGGACAGGGAGATACGAGCAGTACTTC. Translated, it gives CASMSGTGRYEQYF. The chain joins TRBV28 to TRBJ2-7, with 9 bases that match TRBD1. Germline CDR1 MDHEN, CDR2 SYDVKM. The V and J ends lost 7 bases and 4 bases, in that order; junction bases with no gene match: 8. The CDR3 is 14 residues long.

This sequence joins TRBV7-2 and TRBJ2-1; tentatively, D is TRBD1 or TRBD2 (5 bases each). V lost 3 bases to trimming and J lost 4 bases, with 16 bases between them. Germline CDR1 and CDR2: SGHTA and FQGNSA. The CDR3 runs 16 residues. The CDR3 here is CASSFDGAFKYNEQFF. The DNA of the CDR3 is TGTGCCAGCAGCTTTGACGGGGCCTTCAAATACAATGAGCAGTTCTTC.

This clone appeared a few times. The genes are TRBV7-9 and TRBJ2-5; the D is unclear. This CDR3 spans 14 amino acids. V shed 3 bases and J shed 1 base, with 9 bases lying between them. Germline CDR1 is SEHNR and CDR2 is FQNEAQ (reference sequence). DNA of the CDR3: TGTGCCAGCAGCTTGATTCAGGCCCAAGAGACCCAGTACTTC. Its protein is CASSLIQAQETQYF.

The CDR3 region has the DNA TGTGCCAGCAGCCCTATGAGGAAGGGGATAAGTGAAAAACTGTTTTTT. Residues: CASSPMRKGISEKLFF. This chain joins TRBV11-2 and TRBJ1-4, with D perhaps TRBD1 (5 bases). Looked up from germline, CDR1 is SGHAT and CDR2 is FQNNGV. V lost 5 bases to trimming and J lost 7 bases, with 20 bases between them. The CDR3 spans 16 residues.

This chain joins TRBV9 and TRBJ2-1; 15 positions match TRBD2. Germline CDR1 reads SGDLS; CDR2 reads YYNGEE. The ends lost 4 bases at V and 4 bases at J; junction bases unmatched: 6. The CDR3 sequence is 17 residues long. CDR3 nucleotide sequence: TGTGCCAGCAGCCCAGGGACTAGCGGGAGGTTATACAATGAGCAGTTCTTC. Protein: CASSPGTSGRLYNEQFF. Drawing the rest from reference TRBV9 and TRBJ2-1, the complete variable domain is DSGVTQTPKHLITATGQRVTLRCSPRSGDLSVYWYQQSLDQGLQFLIQYYNGEERAKGNILERFSAQQFPDLHSELNLSSLELGDSALYFCASSPGTSGRLYNEQFFGPGTRLTVL.

The chain employs TRBV21-1 and TRBJ2-3; the table assigns TRBD2, which was not confirmed against the DNA. TRBV21-1 is a pseudogene. The CDR3 extends over 17 amino acids. The CDR3: CASSTRLAGEGTDTQYF. CDR3 sequence (DNA): TGTGCCAGCAGCACCCGACTAGCGGGAGAGGGCACAGATACGCAGTATTTT.

The chain employs TRBV7-9 and TRBJ2-7; a possible D gene is TRBD2 (6 bases). Germline loops: CDR1 SEHNR, CDR2 FQNEAQ (reference sequence). The CDR3 runs to 14 residues. The ends were cut back, 5 bases at V and 2 bases at J, with 13 bases in the middle. The CDR3 reads CASSTQTGAYEQYF. In nucleotides, the CDR3 is TGTGCCAGCAGCACACAGACGGGAGCCTACGAGCAGTACTTC.